A selection of T cell receptor beta chains follows, all from one sample in a study of response to subunit inactivated influenza vaccine. One entry per CDR3 protein, called by TCRdb with MiXCR from the RT-PCR reads. The sample includes around 200,000 distinct CDR3 sequences, about an eighth seen only once; the top ten take about 26%. The sequences come from CD8+ T cells sorted from PBMCs, collected 5 days after vaccination. The origin of the receptors is a middle-aged man who received an inactivated influenza vaccine. Each CDR3 is given with its conserved first and last residue. D genes are given only for firm matches. A clone size is listed for some rows: how often the clone was seen (once, few, many), or a class if it is expanded.

>TRBV7-7|.|TRBD1|TRBJ2-4
TGTACCAGCAGTCCAAATTTTTCGGGACAGGGGATTTTAAACATTCAGTACTTC
CTSSPNFSGQGILNIQYF
>TRBV6-1|many|.|TRBJ2-7
TGTGCCAGCAGCTTCGGACTATCGAGCTCCTACGAGCAGTACTTC
CASSFGLSSSYEQYF
>TRBV29-1|.|TRBD2|TRBJ2-3
TGCAGCGTCGCCGGACTAGCGGGAACAGATACGCAGTATTTT
CSVAGLAGTDTQYF
>TRBV28|few|TRBD1|TRBJ2-7
TGTGCCAGCAGTTTAGGCCAGGGGGATTTCTACGAGCAGTACTTC
CASSLGQGDFYEQYF
>TRBV13|few|.|TRBJ2-1
TGTGCCATACCGGACCGAGGCAGGGGCAATGAGCAGTTCTTC
CAIPDRGRGNEQFF
>TRBV12-3/TRBV12-4|.|.|TRBJ2-7
TGTGCCAGCAGTAGAACAGGGCTCTACGAGCAGTACTTC
CASSRTGLYEQYF
>TRBV7-6|few|TRBD2|TRBJ2-3
TGTGCCAGCAGCGAACTAGCGGAGAGCACAGATACGCAGTATTTT
CASSELAESTDTQYF
>TRBV5-1|.|TRBD2|TRBJ2-1
TGCGCCAGCAGCTTGACCCTAGCGGGGGCCTACAATGAGCAGTTCTTC
CASSLTLAGAYNEQFF
>TRBV4-3|few|TRBD1|TRBJ1-4
TGCGCCAGCAGCCAAACAGGGGGGGGTGAAAAACTGTTTTTT
CASSQTGGGEKLFF
>TRBV10-3|few|TRBD2|TRBJ2-5
TGTGCCATCAGTGTAGCGGGAGGGCCTCGGGAGACCCAGTACTTC
CAISVAGGPRETQYF
>TRBV2|many|.|TRBJ1-3
TGTGCCAGCAGTGAAAACTGGGCCGGAAACACCATATATTTT
CASSENWAGNTIYF
>TRBV4-2|few|TRBD1|TRBJ2-5
TGTGCCAGCAGCCTCTCCACCGGGACAGGGGGCGACCCAGAGACCCAGTACTTC
CASSLSTGTGGDPETQYF
>TRBV25-1|.|.|TRBJ2-5
TGTGCCACCACGCCGGGAGTGGGGGAGACCCAGTACTTC
CATTPGVGETQYF
>TRBV5-6|.|TRBD1|TRBJ1-2
TGTGCCAGCAGCTCGGGGACAGGGGGCGCTTATGGCTACACCTTC
CASSSGTGGAYGYTF
>TRBV6-2/TRBV6-3|.|TRBD1|TRBJ1-2
TGTGCCAGCGACCTGCCCGACAGGGGGTATGGCTACACCTTC
CASDLPDRGYGYTF
>TRBV6-2/TRBV6-3|many|.|TRBJ1-5
TGTGCCAGCAGTTACGTCGCGCAGGGGAATCAGCCCCAGCATTTT
CASSYVAQGNQPQHF
>TRBV12-3/TRBV12-4|few|.|TRBJ2-1
TGTGCCAGCAGTTTTCGGACAACCTACAATGAGCAGTTCTTC
CASSFRTTYNEQFF
>TRBV28|many|TRBD2|TRBJ2-5
TGTGCCAGCAGACTAGCGGGAGGGTACCAAGAGACCCAGTACTTC
CASRLAGGYQETQYF
>TRBV7-2|few|TRBD2|TRBJ2-1
TGTGCCAGCAGAGAAAGCGGGATTTATAATGAGCAGTTCTTC
CASRESGIYNEQFF
>TRBV6-2/TRBV6-3|.|TRBD1|TRBJ2-7
TGTGCCAGCACTCTACGGACAGGGTTGAGCAGCTTGGGGGAGCAGTACTTC
CASTLRTGLSSLGEQYF
>TRBV6-5|.|TRBD2|TRBJ2-2
TGTGCCAGCAGTTACGCTCCGGGGGGTACCGGGGAGCTGTTTTTT
CASSYAPGGTGELFF
>TRBV2|.|.|TRBJ2-5
TGTGCCAGCAGTGAAGCAGGGTGGCTAGCGAGGGAGACCCAGTACTTC
CASSEAGWLARETQYF
>TRBV5-6|.|TRBD1|TRBJ2-2
TGTGCCAGCACCAAACAGGGGGCCACCGGGGAGCTGTTTTTT
CASTKQGATGELFF
>TRBV20-1|few|TRBD1|TRBJ2-3
TGCAGTACCCCCAGGGGGACCGGGATGGGTACGCAGTATTTT
CSTPRGTGMGTQYF
>TRBV7-6|few|.|TRBJ2-7
TGTGCCAGCAGCTTAGTACAGGAGGGCTACGAGCAGTACTTC
CASSLVQEGYEQYF
>TRBV2|.|.|TRBJ2-2
TGTGCCAGCAGTGAAGGAGGCAGGGCATCGCGGACCGGGGAGCTGTTTTTT
CASSEGGRASRTGELFF
>TRBV6-1|.|TRBD2|TRBJ2-2
TGTACCAGCAGTATAGCGGGGGGCACCGGGGAGCTGTTTTTT
CTSSIAGGTGELFF
>TRBV5-1|few|TRBD1|TRBJ2-1
TGCGCCAGCAGCATCTCCGGGACAGGGAGTTACAATGAGCAGTTCTTC
CASSISGTGSYNEQFF
>TRBV10-3|few|TRBD2|TRBJ2-3
TGTGCCATCAGCCTAGCGGGGGGGCCGATAGATACGCAGTATTTT
CAISLAGGPIDTQYF